Below are 24 T cell receptor beta chains sequenced from a single sample in a study of cytomegalovirus exposure and HLA in healthy donors (dated by TCRdb to about 2017). Libraries were made using the immunoSEQ multiplex PCR assay. For the multiplex PCR, a mixture combining 60 forward primers for TCR Vbeta segments and 13 reverse primers for TCR Jbeta segments was used. TCRdb's version of the immuneACCESS table is confined to in-frame rearrangements and falls short of the full clone set. An unresolved V gene accounts for under half of the shortfall where checked; the remainder is of unknown origin. The table for this sample lists about 160,000 clones; around 80% of them were counted only once. The biggest ten clones account for about 13% of the sample. The sample comprised PBMCs. These receptors were collected from a man between 40 and 49 years old in good health and CMV-seropositive.

The V gene is TRBV5-4, the J gene TRBJ2-3; 10 bases are shared with TRBD1. The germline V gene encodes CDR1 SGHNT and CDR2 YYREEE (reference sequence). The CDR3 is 15 residues long. V lost 0 bases to trimming and J lost 5 bases; unmatched junction nucleotides: 3. The DNA of the CDR3 is TGTGCCAGCAGCTTGGCGGGGACAGGGGTAGATACGCAGTATTTT. Its protein is CASSLAGTGVDTQYF.

V is TRBV2 and J is TRBJ1-1, with 7 positions matching TRBD1. The CDR3 spans 12 residues. Trimming at V came to 8 bases and at J to 7 bases, leaving 7 bases not matched to a gene. CDR1 and CDR2 (germline): SNHLY, FYNNEI. CDR3 nucleotide sequence: TGTGCCAGCTCTCCACAGGGGAGTGAAGCTTTCTTT. Protein: CASSPQGSEAFF.

The genes are TRBV7-8 and TRBJ2-1; D not certain. Per the germline V gene, CDR1 is SGHVS and CDR2 is FQNEAQ. This CDR3 is 12 amino acids long. Trimming left V 3 bases short and J 3 bases short, with 3 bases between. The CDR3 sequence: CASSFNYNEQFF. The CDR3 DNA reads as TGTGCCAGCAGCTTTAACTACAATGAGCAGTTCTTC.

V gene TRBV10-2 combines with J gene TRBJ1-4, with TRBD1 matching 10 bases. The V gene's germline CDR1 is WSHSY and CDR2 SAAADI. Trimming took 6 bases from V and 10 from J; bases not matched to a gene: 5. CDR3 length: 13 amino acids. The CDR3 sequence: CASRGTGEGKLFF. Here the CDR3 DNA reads TGCGCCAGCAGGGGGACAGGGGAAGGAAAACTGTTTTTT.

The J gene is TRBJ1-6, the V gene TRBV27; tentatively, D is TRBD1 (5 bases). Germline lookup yields CDR1 MNHEY and CDR2 SMNVEV (reference sequence). Trimming cost V 6 bases and J 10 bases, with 19 bases left between them. The CDR3 totals 15 residues. The DNA for the CDR3 is TGTGCCAGCAGGTCCGCAGGGCTTCGTGACTCACCCCTCCACTTT. Amino acid sequence: CASRSAGLRDSPLHF.

The rearrangement links TRBV7-8 to TRBJ1-2; 9 nucleotides agree with TRBD1. CDR1 and CDR2 from the germline V gene are SGHVS and FQNEAQ. The trim removed 1 base at V and 7 bases at J, leaving 7 bases unmatched. The CDR3 has 15 amino acids. The CDR3 region has the DNA TGTGCCAGCAGCTTAGGGGACAGGGAGGTTGGTGGCTACACCTTC. Its protein product is CASSLGDREVGGYTF.

V is TRBV2 and J is TRBJ1-2; 8 nucleotides agree with TRBD1. After removal of 2 bases from V and 8 bases from J, the junction contained 7 bases not matched to a gene. The CDR3 extends over 14 amino acids. Per germline, CDR1 SNHLY and CDR2 FYNNEI. DNA for the CDR3: TGTGCCAGCAGTGAAATTCAGGGGGCTGGCGGCTACACCTTC. The encoded protein is CASSEIQGAGGYTF.

V usage is TRBV6-5 and J usage is TRBJ2-7, with D tentatively TRBD1 (6 bases). The CDR3 is 12 residues long. CDR1 is MNHEY and CDR2 is SVGAGI in the germline V gene. Trimming cost V 7 bases and J 12 bases, with 19 bases left between them. The CDR3 is CASTSGTSPWYF. The CDR3 DNA sequence: TGTGCCAGCACCTCCGGGACAAGCCCGTGGTACTTC.

The V and J genes are TRBV7-6 and TRBJ2-7; 11 nucleotides match TRBD2. CDR3 length equals 14 residues. CDR1 and CDR2 (germline): SGHVS, FNYEAQ. Losses at the gene ends were 5 bases for V and 3 bases for J; bases not matched to a gene: 3. The CDR3 nucleotides are TGTGCCAGCAGCCCCGGACTAGCGGGCTACGAGCAGTACTTC. Its protein is CASSPGLAGYEQYF.

CDR3 protein: CASSVAQGADTQYF. The CDR3, as DNA: TGTGCCAGCAGCGTAGCTCAGGGGGCAGATACGCAGTATTTT. The genes are TRBV9 and TRBJ2-3, with 7 nucleotides matching TRBD1. CDR1 is SGDLS and CDR2 is YYNGEE in the germline V gene. CDR3 length: 14 amino acids. Trimming took 0 bases from V and 4 from J; bases not matched to a gene: 2.

A few counts support this clone. J is TRBJ2-1 and V is TRBV10-2; 7 bases are shared with TRBD2. The CDR3 sequence is 15 residues long. V dropped 4 bases and J dropped 0; count of bases not matched to a gene: 3. Germline lookup yields CDR1 WSHSY and CDR2 SAAADI. The chain's CDR3 is CASSGGGTSYNEQFF. The CDR3, as DNA: TGCGCCAGCAGTGGGGGGGGGACCTCCTACAATGAGCAGTTCTTC.

This sequence joins TRBV2 and TRBJ2-1, with TRBD2 matching over 12 bases. This CDR3 is built from 15 residues. CDR1 is SNHLY, CDR2 FYNNEI, per germline. V shed 4 bases, J shed 7 bases, and the junction held 5 bases outside the gene matches. In nucleotides, the CDR3 is TGTGCCAGCAGTGGGACTAGCGGGAAGTTGAATGAGCAGTTCTTC. It yields the protein CASSGTSGKLNEQFF.

The genes are TRBV28 and TRBJ1-1; a weak D match, TRBD1 (6 bases). Trimming removed 2 bases from V and 3 bases from J, with 10 bases in between. This CDR3 has 14 amino acids. Germline CDR1 and CDR2: MDHEN and SYDVKM. CDR3 coding DNA: TGTGCCAGCAGTTTACAGAACAGGGACACTGAAGCTTTCTTT. Its translation: CASSLQNRDTEAFF.

This chain uses TRBV7-2 with TRBJ2-5; no firm D call. Trimming took 7 bases from V and 5 from J, leaving 11 bases between them. CDR3 length: 12 residues. CDR1 SGHTA and CDR2 FQGNSA come from the germline V gene. The CDR3 DNA follows: TGTGCCAGCACCAACTTAGTCGAGACCCAGTACTTC. As protein: CASTNLVETQYF.

The chain combines TRBV5-1 with TRBJ1-2, with TRBD1 matching over 8 bases. The CDR3 loop spans 15 amino acids. J gave up 6 bases and V 3 bases, and 10 bases lay outside the gene matches. Germline V lookup: CDR1 SGHRS, CDR2 YFSETQ. In DNA, the CDR3 is TGCGCCAGCAGCTCGGAGGGACAGGTCTTTCATGGCTACACCTTC. Translated: CASSSEGQVFHGYTF.

The CDR3 DNA sequence: TGTGCCAGCACCCAGGGGGCCCTCACAGATACGCAGTATTTT. It encodes CASTQGALTDTQYF. J is TRBJ2-3 and V is TRBV6-5; TRBD1 matches at 8 bases. Germline CDR1 is MNHEY and CDR2 is SVGAGI. The CDR3 has 14 residues. Germline trimming cut 7 bases from V and 2 bases from J; bases unmatched to any gene: 5.

The chain links TRBV4-3 to TRBJ2-2, with 8 bases identical to TRBD2. J lost 6 bases, V lost 4 bases, and 10 bases had no gene match. CDR3 length equals 16 residues. Germline CDR1 is LGHNA and CDR2 is YSLEER. The CDR3 bases are TGCGCCAGCAGCCTTAAAGCGGGAGAGGGGGCCGGGGAGCTGTTTTTT. Amino acids: CASSLKAGEGAGELFF.

The chain recombines TRBV5-1 with TRBJ2-5; D is possibly TRBD2 (6 bases). The CDR3 runs 14 residues. CDR1 SGHRS and CDR2 YFSETQ come from the germline V gene. Trimming stripped 4 bases from V and 4 bases from J, with 14 bases between. The chain's CDR3 is CASSGDWRVETQYF. As DNA, the CDR3 is TGCGCCAGCAGCGGGGACTGGAGGGTAGAGACCCAGTACTTC.

The chain is built from TRBV29-1 and TRBJ1-4, with D possibly being TRBD1 (5 bases). CDR1 is SQVTM and CDR2 is ANQGSEA in the germline V gene. CDR3 length: 12 residues. Trimming cost V 4 bases and J 7 bases, with 10 bases left between them. The CDR3 region has the DNA TGCAGCGTTGGGGGCTCGATTGAAAAACTGTTTTTT. This translates into CSVGGSIEKLFF.

The sample holds a few counts of this clone. This chain joins TRBV5-4 and TRBJ2-3; 10 bases map to TRBD2. Trimming cost V 5 bases and J 4 bases; bases outside gene matches: 4. This CDR3 has 14 amino acids. Germline loops: CDR1 SGHNT, CDR2 YYREEE (reference sequence). CDR3 sequence reads: CASSRAGGADTQYF. The CDR3 DNA is TGTGCCAGCAGTCGAGCGGGAGGGGCAGATACGCAGTATTTT.

The chain uses TRBV5-8 and TRBJ1-1, with 7 bases identical to TRBD1. V trimming: 2 bases; J trimming: 5 bases; junction bases outside the gene matches: 6. The CDR3 is 14 residues long. Per germline, CDR1 SGHTS and CDR2 YDEGEE. The CDR3 is CASSFNRGWTEAFF. In DNA form, the CDR3 reads TGTGCCAGCAGCTTTAACAGGGGTTGGACTGAAGCTTTCTTT.

The chain links TRBV7-9 to TRBJ1-3; no clear D gene. The CDR3 has 15 residues. Trimming removed 1 base at V and 0 bases at J, with 7 bases between. The germline CDR1 and CDR2 sequences are SEHNR and FQNEAQ (reference sequence). The CDR3: CASSLGLLSGNTIYF. In nucleotides, the CDR3 is TGTGCCAGCAGCTTAGGTCTCCTCTCTGGAAACACCATATATTTT.

The V call is TRBV6-6, the J call TRBJ1-5; TRBD1 agrees at 7 bases. Germline CDR1 MNHNY, CDR2 SVGAGI (reference sequence). The V segment lost 2 bases and the J segment 5 bases; nucleotides outside the gene matches: 3. The CDR3 has 14 amino acids. The CDR3 reads CASSYGQGDQPQHF. In DNA, the CDR3 is TGTGCCAGCAGTTACGGGCAGGGGGATCAGCCCCAGCATTTT.

The gene calls are TRBV12-5 and TRBJ2-7, with D maybe TRBD2 (6 bases). The CDR3 is made up of 20 amino acids. The germline V gene encodes CDR1 LGHNT and CDR2 FRNRAP. Trimming stripped 2 bases from V and 4 bases from J, with 30 bases between. CDR3 sequence (DNA): TGTGCTAGTGGTTTGCCCCCGGGGGAAGGAGAGCCACCGGGAGCGTACGAGCAGTACTTC. Translation gives CASGLPPGEGEPPGAYEQYF. The variable domain in full, with the rest retrieved from reference TRBV12-5 and TRBJ2-7, is DARVTQTPRHKVTEMGQEVTMRCQPILGHNTVFWYRQTMMQGLELLAYFRNRAPLDDSGMPKDRFSAEMPDATLATLKIQPSEPRDSAVYFCASGLPPGEGEPPGAYEQYFGPGTRLTVT.